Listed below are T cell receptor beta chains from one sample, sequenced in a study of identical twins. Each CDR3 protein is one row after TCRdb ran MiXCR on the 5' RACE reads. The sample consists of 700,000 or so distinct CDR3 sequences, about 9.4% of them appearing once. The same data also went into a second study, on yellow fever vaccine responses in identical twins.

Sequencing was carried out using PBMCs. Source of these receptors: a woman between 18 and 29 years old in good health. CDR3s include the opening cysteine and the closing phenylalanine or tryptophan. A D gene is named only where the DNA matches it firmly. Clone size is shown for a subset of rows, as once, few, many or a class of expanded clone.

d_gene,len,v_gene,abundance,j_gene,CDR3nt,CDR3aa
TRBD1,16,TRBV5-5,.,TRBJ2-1,TGTGCCAGCAGCAAAGGACAGGGGGCGGGGTACAATGAGCAGTTCTTC,CASSKGQGAGYNEQFF
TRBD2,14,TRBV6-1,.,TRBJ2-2,TGTGCCAGCAGTCTAGCGGAGGGCGCCGGGGAGCTGTTTTTT,CASSLAEGAGELFF
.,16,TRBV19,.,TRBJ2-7,TGTGCCAGTAGTATAGGGCCCGGGACCGTCTCCTACGAGCAGTACTTC,CASSIGPGTVSYEQYF
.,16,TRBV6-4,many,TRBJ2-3,TGTGCCAGCAGCCGTACCACCGACGGGGGCACAGATACGCAGTATTTT,CASSRTTDGGTDTQYF
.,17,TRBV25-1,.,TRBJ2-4,TGTGCCAGCACCAAAGTCGGGCATTTCAGAGCCAAAAACATTCAGTACTTC,CASTKVGHFRAKNIQYF
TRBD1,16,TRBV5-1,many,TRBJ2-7,TGCGCCAGCAGCCACGTATCATGGGACAGGTCCTACGAGCAGTACTTC,CASSHVSWDRSYEQYF
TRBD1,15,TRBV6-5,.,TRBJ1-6,TGTGCCAGCAGTTCCGACAGGGGTTCGGATTCACCCCTCCACTTT,CASSSDRGSDSPLHF
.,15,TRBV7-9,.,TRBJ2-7,TGTGCCAGCAGCTTAGGTCGGAGGGGAGAGGACGAGCAGTACTTC,CASSLGRRGEDEQYF
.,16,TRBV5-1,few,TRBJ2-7,TGCGCCAGCAGCTTGGATGTAGGGGGGACGCCCTACGAGCAGTACTTC,CASSLDVGGTPYEQYF
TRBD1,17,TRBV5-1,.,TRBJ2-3,TGCGCCAGCAGCCTCAGCGGACAGGGGGATAGCACAGATACGCAGTATTTT,CASSLSGQGDSTDTQYF
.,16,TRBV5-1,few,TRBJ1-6,TGCGCCAGCACCGTTGGGGGGAGCTCCTATAATTCACCCCTCCACTTT,CASTVGGSSYNSPLHF
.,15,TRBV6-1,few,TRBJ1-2,TGTGCCAGCAGTACCACAGCAACAGGGAACTATGGCTACACCTTC,CASSTTATGNYGYTF
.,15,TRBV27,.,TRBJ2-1,TGTGCCAGCAGTTTATCGGCTTCCCTCCAAAATGAGCAGTTCTTC,CASSLSASLQNEQFF
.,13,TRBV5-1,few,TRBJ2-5,TGCGCCAGCAGCTTGGGGGACGGGGAGACCCAGTACTTC,CASSLGDGETQYF
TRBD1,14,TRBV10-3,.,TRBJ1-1,TGTGCCATCAGTGAAACAGGGGGCGGAACTGAAGCTTTCTTT,CAISETGGGTEAFF
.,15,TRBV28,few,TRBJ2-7,TGTGCCAGCAGTCTAGCTACGGAGTTGTCCTACGAGCAGTACTTC,CASSLATELSYEQYF
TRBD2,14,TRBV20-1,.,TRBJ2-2,TGCAGTGCAAGGACTAGCGGGAACACCGGGGAGCTGTTTTTT,CSARTSGNTGELFF
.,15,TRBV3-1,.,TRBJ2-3,TGTGCCAGCAGCCAAGATCCCCAGGGCACAGATACGCAGTATTTT,CASSQDPQGTDTQYF
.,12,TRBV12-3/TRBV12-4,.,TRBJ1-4,TGTGCCAGCAGTGGGACACCAGAAAAACTGTTTTTT,CASSGTPEKLFF
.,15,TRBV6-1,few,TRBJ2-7,TGTGCCAGCAGTGTTGGGATCTCGGGGTCCTACGAGCAGTACTTC,CASSVGISGSYEQYF
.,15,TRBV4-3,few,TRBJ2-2,TGCGCCAGCAGCCAAGATACAGGGAGCACCGGGGAGCTGTTTTTT,CASSQDTGSTGELFF
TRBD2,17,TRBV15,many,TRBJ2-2,TGTGCCACCAGCGCAAGTAGGACTAGCGGTAGGAACGGGGAGCTGTTTTTT,CATSASRTSGRNGELFF
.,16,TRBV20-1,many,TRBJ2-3,TGCAGTGCTAGAGATCCCCAGCGGGTTAGCACAGATACGCAGTATTTT,CSARDPQRVSTDTQYF
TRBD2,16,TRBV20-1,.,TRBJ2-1,TGCAGTGCTAGAGACCGAGAGACTAGCGGAAACAATGAGCAGTTCTTC,CSARDRETSGNNEQFF
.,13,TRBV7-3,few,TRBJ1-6,TGTGCCAGCGGTGAGGAGTATAATTCACCCCTCCACTTT,CASGEEYNSPLHF
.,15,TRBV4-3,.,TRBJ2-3,TGCGCCAGCAGCCAAGATCGCGGCACCTTGGATACGCAGTATTTT,CASSQDRGTLDTQYF
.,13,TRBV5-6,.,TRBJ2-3,TGTGCCATCGGCCCCGGGAGCACAGATACGCAGTATTTT,CAIGPGSTDTQYF
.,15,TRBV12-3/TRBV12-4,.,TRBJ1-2,TGTGCCAGCAGTTCCTTCTATCAAGGGGACTATGGCTACACCTTC,CASSSFYQGDYGYTF
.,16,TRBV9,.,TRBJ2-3,TGTGCCAGCAGCGATAGCCGATACCAAAGCACAGATACGCAGTATTTT,CASSDSRYQSTDTQYF
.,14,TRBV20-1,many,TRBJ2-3,TGCAGTGCTAGAGATCGGAGAGGCACAGATACGCAGTATTTT,CSARDRRGTDTQYF
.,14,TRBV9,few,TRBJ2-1,TGTGCCAGCAGCAATCCGGGACTCTACAATGAGCAGTTCTTC,CASSNPGLYNEQFF
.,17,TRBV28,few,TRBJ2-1,TGTGCCAGCAGGCCGACCAGTTCCGGGACATGGATTAAAGTGCAGTTCTTC,CASRPTSSGTWIKVQFF
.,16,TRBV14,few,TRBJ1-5,TGTGCCAGCAGCCCCCGGATGGCAGGGGGCAATCAGCCCCAGCATTTT,CASSPRMAGGNQPQHF
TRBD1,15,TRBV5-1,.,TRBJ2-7,TGCGCCAGCAGCACCTGGGGACAGGGAAACTACGAGCAGTACTTC,CASSTWGQGNYEQYF